The present TCR beta chain was sequenced within a study of tumor-infiltrating lymphocytes in primary liver carcinoma. Regarding the study as a whole: Bulk unsorted samples prevented comparison of CD4+ and CD8+ repertoires.

V was pared by 5 bases and J by 4 bases, with 12 bases between. The CDR3 loop spans 13 amino acids. Germline CDR1 SQVTM, CDR2 ANQGSEA. Germline DNA was extracted alongside blood RNA, which was obtained from unsorted whole blood. Using a constant-region primer together with ProtoScript II reverse transcriptase, TCR beta cDNA was made from around 500 ng of total RNA. Libraries covering TCR beta were generated through three nested multiplex PCR rounds (using a slightly modified ARM-PCR). Both of the initial two PCR rounds ran for around 9 cycles and employed TRBV1-TRBV30 forward primers alongside a C-beta reverse primer. TCRdb itself ran the multiplex PCR reads through MiXCR, one entry per CDR3 protein. The table has hundreds of thousands of distinct CDR3 sequences, roughly three fifths seen once. This clonotype appeared many times. Its antigen is unknown.

Sequencing input: peripheral blood. The source of this sequence is a woman in her 30s with primary liver carcinoma and hepatitis B virus infection. The gene calls are TRBV29-1 and TRBJ1-5, with a tentative D call TRBD1 (6 bases). The CDR3 sequence is CSVWQGYNQPQHF. In DNA form, the CDR3 reads TGCAGCGTTTGGCAGGGGTATAATCAGCCCCAGCATTTT. The variable domain in full, with the rest retrieved from reference TRBV29-1 and TRBJ1-5, is SAVISQKPSRDICQRGTSLTIQCQVDSQVTMMFWYRQQPGQSLTLIATANQGSEATYESGFVIDKFPISRPNLTFSTLTVSNMSPEDSSIYLCSVWQGYNQPQHFGDGTRLSIL.